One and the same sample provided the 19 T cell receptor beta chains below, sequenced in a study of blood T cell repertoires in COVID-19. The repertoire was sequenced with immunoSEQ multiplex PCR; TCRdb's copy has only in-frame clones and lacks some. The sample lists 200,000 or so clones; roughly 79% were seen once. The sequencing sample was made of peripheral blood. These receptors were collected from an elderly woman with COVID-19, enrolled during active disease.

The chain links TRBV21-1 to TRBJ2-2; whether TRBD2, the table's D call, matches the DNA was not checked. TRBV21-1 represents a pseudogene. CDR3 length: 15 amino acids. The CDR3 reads CASSKPSGGAGELFF. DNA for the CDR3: TGTGCCAGCAGCAAGCCTAGCGGGGGGGCCGGGGAGCTGTTTTTT.

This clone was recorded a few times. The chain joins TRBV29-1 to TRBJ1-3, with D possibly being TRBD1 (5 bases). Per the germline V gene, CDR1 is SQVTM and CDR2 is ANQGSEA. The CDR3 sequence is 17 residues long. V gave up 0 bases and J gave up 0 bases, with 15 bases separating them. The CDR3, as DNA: TGCAGCGTTGAAGATGCCCCTCAGGGCCGCTCTGGAAACACCATATATTTT. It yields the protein CSVEDAPQGRSGNTIYF.

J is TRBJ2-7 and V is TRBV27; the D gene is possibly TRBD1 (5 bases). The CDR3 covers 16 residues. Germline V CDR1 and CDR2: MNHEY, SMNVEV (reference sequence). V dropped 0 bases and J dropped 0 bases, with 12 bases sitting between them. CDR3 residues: CASSLSLGESSYEQYF. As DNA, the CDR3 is TGTGCCAGCAGTTTATCATTAGGGGAAAGCTCCTACGAGCAGTACTTC.

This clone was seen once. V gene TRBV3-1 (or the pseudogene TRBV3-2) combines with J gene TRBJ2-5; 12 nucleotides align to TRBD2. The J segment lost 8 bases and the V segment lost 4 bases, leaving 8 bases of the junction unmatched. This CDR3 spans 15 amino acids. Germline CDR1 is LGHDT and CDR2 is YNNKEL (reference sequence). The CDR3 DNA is TGTGCCAGCAGCCGATTACTAGCGGGGGGAGGAACCCAGTACTTC. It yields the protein CASSRLLAGGGTQYF.

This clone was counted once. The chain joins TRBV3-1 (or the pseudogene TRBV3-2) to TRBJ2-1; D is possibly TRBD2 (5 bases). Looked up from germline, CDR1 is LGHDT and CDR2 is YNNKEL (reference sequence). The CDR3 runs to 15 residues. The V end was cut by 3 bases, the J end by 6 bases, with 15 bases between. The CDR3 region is CASSQGRTLGNEQFF. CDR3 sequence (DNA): TGTGCCAGCAGCCAGGGGAGAACCCTTGGCAATGAGCAGTTCTTC.

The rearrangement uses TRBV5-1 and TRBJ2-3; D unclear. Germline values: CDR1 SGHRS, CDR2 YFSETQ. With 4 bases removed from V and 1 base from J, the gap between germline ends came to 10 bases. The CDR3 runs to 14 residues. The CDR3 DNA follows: TGCGCCAGCAGCCCGACACACCGCACAGATACGCAGTATTTT. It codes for CASSPTHRTDTQYF.

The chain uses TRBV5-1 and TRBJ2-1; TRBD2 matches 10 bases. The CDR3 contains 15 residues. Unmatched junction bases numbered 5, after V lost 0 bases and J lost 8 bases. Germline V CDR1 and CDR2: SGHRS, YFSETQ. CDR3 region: CASSLGLAGAHEQFF. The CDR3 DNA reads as TGCGCCAGCAGCTTGGGGCTAGCGGGAGCCCATGAGCAGTTCTTC.

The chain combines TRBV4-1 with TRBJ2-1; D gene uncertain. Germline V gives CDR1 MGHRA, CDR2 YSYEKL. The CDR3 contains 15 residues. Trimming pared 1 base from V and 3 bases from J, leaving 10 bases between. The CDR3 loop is CASSQAAAYYNEQFF. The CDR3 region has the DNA TGCGCCAGCAGCCAAGCCGCGGCGTACTACAATGAGCAGTTCTTC.

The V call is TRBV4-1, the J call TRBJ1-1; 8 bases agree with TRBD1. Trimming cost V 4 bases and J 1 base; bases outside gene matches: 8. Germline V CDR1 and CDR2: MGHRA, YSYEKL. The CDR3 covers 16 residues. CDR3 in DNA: TGCGCCAGCAGCCGACCAGGGGGCGCGGGGAACACTGAAGCTTTCTTT. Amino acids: CASSRPGGAGNTEAFF.

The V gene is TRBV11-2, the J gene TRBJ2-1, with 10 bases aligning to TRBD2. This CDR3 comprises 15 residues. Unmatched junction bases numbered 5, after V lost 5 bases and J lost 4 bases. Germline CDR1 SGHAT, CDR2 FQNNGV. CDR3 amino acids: CASSPWTSGYNEQFF. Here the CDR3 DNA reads TGTGCCAGCAGCCCTTGGACTAGCGGTTACAATGAGCAGTTCTTC.

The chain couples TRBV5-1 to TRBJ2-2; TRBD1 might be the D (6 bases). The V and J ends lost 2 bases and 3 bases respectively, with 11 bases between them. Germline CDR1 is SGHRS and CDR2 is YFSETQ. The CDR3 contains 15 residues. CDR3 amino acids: CASSFRAGDTGELFF. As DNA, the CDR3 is TGCGCCAGCAGCTTTAGGGCAGGGGACACCGGGGAGCTGTTTTTT.

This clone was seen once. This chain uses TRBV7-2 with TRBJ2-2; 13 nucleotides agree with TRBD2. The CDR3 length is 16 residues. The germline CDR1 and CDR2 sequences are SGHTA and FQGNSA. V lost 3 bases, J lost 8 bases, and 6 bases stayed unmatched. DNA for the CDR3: TGTGCCAGCAGCTTCCTAGGGACTAGCGGGACGGGGGAGCTGTTTTTT. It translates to CASSFLGTSGTGELFF. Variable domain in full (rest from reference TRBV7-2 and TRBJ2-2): GAGVSQSPSNKVTEKGKDVELRCDPISGHTALYWYRQSLGQGLEFLIYFQGNSAPDKSGLPSDRFSAERTGGSVSTLTIQRTQQEDSAVYLCASSFLGTSGTGELFFGEGSRLTVL.

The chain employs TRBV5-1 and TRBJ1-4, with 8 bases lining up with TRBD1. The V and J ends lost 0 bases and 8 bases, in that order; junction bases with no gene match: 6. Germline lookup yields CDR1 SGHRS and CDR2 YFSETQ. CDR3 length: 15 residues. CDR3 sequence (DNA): TGCGCCAGCAGCTTGGGAGGACAGGGTGGGGAAAAACTGTTTTTT. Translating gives CASSLGGQGGEKLFF.

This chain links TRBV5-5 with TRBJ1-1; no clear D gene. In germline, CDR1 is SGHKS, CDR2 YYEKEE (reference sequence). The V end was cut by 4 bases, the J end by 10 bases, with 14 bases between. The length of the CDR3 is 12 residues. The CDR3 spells CASSIPSGAAFF. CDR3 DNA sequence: TGTGCCAGCAGCATCCCAAGCGGTGCAGCTTTCTTT.

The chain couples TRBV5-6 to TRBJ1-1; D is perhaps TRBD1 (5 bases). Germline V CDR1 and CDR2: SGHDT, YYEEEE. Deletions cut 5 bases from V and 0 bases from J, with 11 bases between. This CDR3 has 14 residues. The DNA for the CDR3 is TGTGCCAGCAGGATGGCAGGGTTGAACACTGAAGCTTTCTTT. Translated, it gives CASRMAGLNTEAFF.

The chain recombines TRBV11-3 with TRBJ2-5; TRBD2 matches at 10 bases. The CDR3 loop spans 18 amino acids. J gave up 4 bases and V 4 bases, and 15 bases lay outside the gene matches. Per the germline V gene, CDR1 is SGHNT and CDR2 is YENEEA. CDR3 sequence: CASSSSGLAGENLETQYF. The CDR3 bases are TGTGCCAGCAGCTCGTCCGGGCTAGCGGGGGAAAATCTAGAGACCCAGTACTTC.

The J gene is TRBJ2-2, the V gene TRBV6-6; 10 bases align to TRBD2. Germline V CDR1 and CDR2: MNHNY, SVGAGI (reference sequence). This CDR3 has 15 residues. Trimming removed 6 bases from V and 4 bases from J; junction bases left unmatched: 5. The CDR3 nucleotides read TGTGCCAGCAGCCAGGGACTAGCGAGCACCGGGGAGCTGTTTTTT. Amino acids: CASSQGLASTGELFF.

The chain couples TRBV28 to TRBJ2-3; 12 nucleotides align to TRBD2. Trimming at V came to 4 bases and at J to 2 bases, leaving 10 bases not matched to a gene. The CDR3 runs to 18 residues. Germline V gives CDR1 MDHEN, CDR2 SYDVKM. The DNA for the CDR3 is TGTGCCAGCAGTTCCGGGACTAGCGGGCTTGCCCTCACAGATACGCAGTATTTT. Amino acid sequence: CASSSGTSGLALTDTQYF.

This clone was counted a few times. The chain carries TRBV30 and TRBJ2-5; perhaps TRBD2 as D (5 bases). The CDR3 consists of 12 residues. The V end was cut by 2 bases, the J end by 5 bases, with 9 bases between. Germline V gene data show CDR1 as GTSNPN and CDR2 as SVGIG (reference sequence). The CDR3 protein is CAWSNSAETQYF. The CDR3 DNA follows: TGTGCCTGGAGTAATAGCGCTGAGACCCAGTACTTC.